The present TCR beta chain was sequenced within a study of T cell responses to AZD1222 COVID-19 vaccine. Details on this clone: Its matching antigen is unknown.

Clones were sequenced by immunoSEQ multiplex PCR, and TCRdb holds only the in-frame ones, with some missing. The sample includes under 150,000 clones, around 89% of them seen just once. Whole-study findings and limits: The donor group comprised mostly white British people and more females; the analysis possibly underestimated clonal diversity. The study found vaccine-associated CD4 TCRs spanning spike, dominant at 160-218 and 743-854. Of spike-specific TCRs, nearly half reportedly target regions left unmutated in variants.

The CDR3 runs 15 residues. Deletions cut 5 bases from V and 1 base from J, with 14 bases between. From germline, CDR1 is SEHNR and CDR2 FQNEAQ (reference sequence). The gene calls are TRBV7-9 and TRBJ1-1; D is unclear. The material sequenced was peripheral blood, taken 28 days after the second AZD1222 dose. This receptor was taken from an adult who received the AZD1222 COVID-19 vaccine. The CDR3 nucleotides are TGTGCCAGCAGCCCCGGTGGGCATTCGAACACTGAAGCTTTCTTT. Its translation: CASSPGGHSNTEAFF.